These T cell receptor beta chains were read from a single sample in a study of T cell changes during pregnancy in multiple sclerosis. Here immunoSEQ multiplex PCR was the method, and the copy in TCRdb shows in-frame clones only, minus some. The table has approximately 58,000 clones, around 93% seen once; the top ten hold approximately 0.15%. The starting material was CD4+ T cells from peripheral blood mononuclear cells, obtained after pregnancy. Every receptor here comes from a female donor in good health, enrolled as a control in a pregnancy study. Each CDR3 is given with its conserved first and last residue. The D gene is left open where the match is weak. Rows may omit the clone size; those that give it use once, few, many or a size class.

v_gene: TRBV7-6; abundance: -; j_gene: TRBJ2-7; d_gene: TRBD2; CDR3aa: CASSTLAGSLGGEQYF; CDR3nt: TGTGCCAGCAGCACCCTAGCGGGGTCTCTGGGAGGCGAGCAGTACTTC
v_gene: TRBV30; abundance: -; j_gene: TRBJ1-5; d_gene: -; CDR3aa: CAWSGVGGYRQPQHF; CDR3nt: TGTGCCTGGAGTGGGGTTGGCGGGTACCGGCAGCCCCAGCATTTT
v_gene: TRBV19; abundance: -; j_gene: TRBJ2-3; d_gene: TRBD2; CDR3aa: CASSLTSGGAGNTDTQYF; CDR3nt: TGTGCCAGTAGCCTGACTAGCGGGGGGGCGGGCAACACAGATACGCAGTATTTT
v_gene: TRBV19; abundance: -; j_gene: TRBJ1-5; d_gene: TRBD1; CDR3aa: CASSMGTGYSNQPQHF; CDR3nt: TGTGCCAGTAGTATGGGGACAGGGTATAGCAATCAGCCCCAGCATTTT
v_gene: TRBV10-1; abundance: -; j_gene: TRBJ2-1; d_gene: TRBD2; CDR3aa: CASRISGGKYNEQFF; CDR3nt: TGCGCCAGCAGGATTAGCGGGGGGAAATACAATGAGCAGTTCTTC
v_gene: TRBV19; abundance: -; j_gene: TRBJ1-5; d_gene: -; CDR3aa: CASSMRDSNQPQHF; CDR3nt: TGTGCCAGTAGTATGAGGGATAGCAATCAGCCCCAGCATTTT
v_gene: TRBV4-1; abundance: -; j_gene: TRBJ2-2; d_gene: TRBD1; CDR3aa: CASSQRDRGIANTGELFF; CDR3nt: TGCGCCAGCAGCCAAAGGGACAGGGGGATCGCGAACACCGGGGAGCTGTTTTTT
v_gene: TRBV10-3; abundance: -; j_gene: TRBJ2-7; d_gene: TRBD1; CDR3aa: CAISDPGQGAGEQYF; CDR3nt: TGTGCCATCAGTGATCCGGGACAGGGGGCAGGAGAGCAGTACTTC
v_gene: TRBV28; abundance: -; j_gene: TRBJ2-2; d_gene: TRBD1; CDR3aa: CASSWDRNTGELFF; CDR3nt: TGTGCCAGCAGTTGGGACAGGAACACCGGGGAGCTGTTTTTT
v_gene: TRBV6-1; abundance: -; j_gene: TRBJ1-5; d_gene: TRBD1; CDR3aa: CASNINRGKPQHF; CDR3nt: TGTGCCAGCAATATTAACAGGGGCAAGCCCCAGCATTTT
v_gene: TRBV5-4; abundance: -; j_gene: TRBJ1-2; d_gene: -; CDR3aa: CASSLGKGIAYGYTF; CDR3nt: TGTGCCAGCAGCTTGGGTAAAGGCATAGCCTATGGCTACACCTTC
v_gene: TRBV6-1; abundance: -; j_gene: TRBJ1-2; d_gene: -; CDR3aa: CAGRRTGNYGYTF; CDR3nt: TGTGCCGGGAGAAGGACGGGTAACTATGGCTACACCTTC
v_gene: TRBV11-2; abundance: -; j_gene: TRBJ1-1; d_gene: TRBD1; CDR3aa: CASSLGQGRAFF; CDR3nt: TGTGCCAGCAGCTTAGGACAGGGGCGAGCTTTCTTT
v_gene: TRBV6-5; abundance: -; j_gene: TRBJ1-2; d_gene: TRBD1; CDR3aa: CASSWTGTHGYTF; CDR3nt: TGTGCCAGCAGTTGGACAGGGACGCATGGCTACACCTTC
v_gene: TRBV29-1; abundance: -; j_gene: TRBJ1-1; d_gene: TRBD1; CDR3aa: CSVGTGSSPNTEAFF; CDR3nt: TGCAGCGTTGGGACAGGCTCGAGTCCGAACACTGAAGCTTTCTTT
v_gene: TRBV5-1; abundance: -; j_gene: TRBJ1-1; d_gene: TRBD1; CDR3aa: CASSAEQGANTEAFF; CDR3nt: TGCGCCAGCAGCGCGGAACAGGGGGCGAACACTGAAGCTTTCTTT
v_gene: TRBV7-3; abundance: -; j_gene: TRBJ2-1; d_gene: -; CDR3aa: CASSQNNEQFF; CDR3nt: TGTGCCAGCAGCCAAAACAATGAGCAGTTCTTC
v_gene: TRBV7-2; abundance: -; j_gene: TRBJ1-4; d_gene: -; CDR3aa: CASSFYQVNEKLFF; CDR3nt: TGTGCCAGCAGCTTCTACCAGGTTAATGAAAAACTGTTTTTT
v_gene: TRBV6-6; abundance: -; j_gene: TRBJ2-2; d_gene: -; CDR3aa: CASRDRATGELFF; CDR3nt: TGTGCCAGCAGGGACAGAGCCACCGGGGAGCTGTTTTTT
v_gene: TRBV7-8; abundance: -; j_gene: TRBJ2-5; d_gene: -; CDR3aa: CASSLGSGVETQYF; CDR3nt: TGTGCCAGCAGCTTAGGGTCAGGGGTGGAGACCCAGTACTTC
v_gene: TRBV9; abundance: -; j_gene: TRBJ1-1; d_gene: TRBD1; CDR3aa: CATNSGTGVSLAFF; CDR3nt: TGTGCCACCAACTCCGGGACAGGGGTTTCTTTGGCTTTCTTT
v_gene: TRBV7-9; abundance: -; j_gene: TRBJ1-1; d_gene: TRBD1; CDR3aa: CASRLGTGDTEAFF; CDR3nt: TGTGCCAGCAGACTCGGGACAGGGGACACTGAAGCTTTCTTT
v_gene: TRBV7-2; abundance: -; j_gene: TRBJ2-2; d_gene: -; CDR3aa: CASSLRGSPGELFF; CDR3nt: TGTGCCAGCAGCTTAAGGGGGTCACCCGGGGAGCTGTTTTTT
v_gene: TRBV19; abundance: -; j_gene: TRBJ2-1; d_gene: -; CDR3aa: CASSVGAPNEQFF; CDR3nt: TGTGCCAGTAGTGTGGGGGCTCCGAATGAGCAGTTCTTC
v_gene: TRBV6-6; abundance: once; j_gene: TRBJ1-2; d_gene: -; CDR3aa: CASSYSETGPNYGYTF; CDR3nt: TGTGCCAGCAGTTACTCGGAGACAGGACCAAACTATGGCTACACCTTC
v_gene: TRBV12-5; abundance: -; j_gene: TRBJ2-6; d_gene: TRBD1; CDR3aa: CASGLGQGAGGANVLTF; CDR3nt: TGTGCTAGTGGTTTGGGACAGGGGGCGGGAGGGGCCAACGTCCTGACTTTC
v_gene: TRBV28; abundance: -; j_gene: TRBJ1-6; d_gene: -; CDR3aa: CASISMRGNSPLHF; CDR3nt: TGTGCCAGCATCTCGATGCGTGGTAATTCACCCCTCCACTTT
v_gene: TRBV20-1; abundance: -; j_gene: TRBJ2-3; d_gene: -; CDR3aa: CSCARTDTQYF; CDR3nt: TGCAGTTGTGCGCGCACAGATACGCAGTATTTT
v_gene: TRBV10-2; abundance: few; j_gene: TRBJ1-2; d_gene: TRBD1; CDR3aa: CATTWDSLYGYTF; CDR3nt: TGCGCCACCACCTGGGACAGCCTCTATGGCTACACCTTC
v_gene: TRBV10-1; abundance: -; j_gene: TRBJ2-2; d_gene: -; CDR3aa: CASSRTTRTGELFF; CDR3nt: TGCGCCAGCAGCCGGACTACACGAACCGGGGAGCTGTTTTTT
v_gene: TRBV10-3; abundance: -; j_gene: TRBJ1-1; d_gene: -; CDR3aa: CAISESSGAAFF; CDR3nt: TGTGCCATCAGTGAGTCGTCAGGGGCAGCTTTCTTT
v_gene: TRBV2; abundance: -; j_gene: TRBJ1-2; d_gene: TRBD1; CDR3aa: CASSVGTAYGYTF; CDR3nt: TGTGCCAGCAGCGTCGGGACAGCCTATGGCTACACCTTC
v_gene: TRBV19; abundance: -; j_gene: TRBJ1-2; d_gene: -; CDR3aa: CASSIDKNRHGYTF; CDR3nt: TGTGCCAGTAGTATAGATAAGAACAGACATGGCTACACCTTC
v_gene: TRBV18; abundance: -; j_gene: TRBJ2-2; d_gene: TRBD2; CDR3aa: CASSPTPAGANTGELFF; CDR3nt: TGTGCCAGCTCACCGACCCCCGCGGGGGCGAACACCGGGGAGCTGTTTTTT
v_gene: TRBV19; abundance: -; j_gene: TRBJ1-2; d_gene: TRBD1; CDR3aa: CASSIRTGVGGYTF; CDR3nt: TGTGCCAGTAGTATAAGGACAGGGGTCGGTGGCTACACCTTC
v_gene: TRBV28; abundance: -; j_gene: TRBJ1-6; d_gene: TRBD1; CDR3aa: CASSPTTGKSPLHF; CDR3nt: TGTGCCAGCAGTCCGACGACAGGGAAATCACCCCTCCACTTT
v_gene: TRBV5-6; abundance: -; j_gene: TRBJ2-3; d_gene: -; CDR3aa: CASSPTGTTTDTQYF; CDR3nt: TGTGCCAGCAGCCCAACGGGGACAACCACAGATACGCAGTATTTT
v_gene: TRBV9; abundance: -; j_gene: TRBJ2-7; d_gene: TRBD1; CDR3aa: CASSTLTSGGEQYF; CDR3nt: TGTGCCAGCAGCACCCTCACTTCAGGGGGAGAGCAGTACTTC
v_gene: TRBV7-9; abundance: -; j_gene: TRBJ2-5; d_gene: TRBD1; CDR3aa: CASSFPLKGTGVMETQYF; CDR3nt: TGTGCCAGCAGCTTCCCGCTAAAAGGGACAGGGGTTATGGAGACCCAGTACTTC
v_gene: TRBV9; abundance: -; j_gene: TRBJ2-5; d_gene: TRBD1; CDR3aa: CASSTGTGGRVSRETQYF; CDR3nt: TGTGCCAGCAGCACCGGGACAGGGGGCCGGGTGTCCAGGGAGACCCAGTACTTC
v_gene: TRBV19; abundance: once; j_gene: TRBJ1-5; d_gene: -; CDR3aa: CASSIGGGISQPQHF; CDR3nt: TGTGCCAGTAGTATAGGAGGAGGGATTAGTCAGCCCCAGCATTTT
v_gene: TRBV4-3; abundance: -; j_gene: TRBJ2-6; d_gene: TRBD2; CDR3aa: CASSQVGRGKGANVLTF; CDR3nt: TGCGCCAGCAGCCAAGTTGGGCGGGGGAAAGGGGCCAACGTCCTGACTTTC
v_gene: TRBV6-1; abundance: -; j_gene: TRBJ2-5; d_gene: -; CDR3aa: CASKITGTTETQYF; CDR3nt: TGTGCCAGCAAAATTACCGGGACAACGGAGACCCAGTACTTC
v_gene: TRBV6-6; abundance: -; j_gene: TRBJ1-4; d_gene: -; CDR3aa: CASSYSPATNEKLFF; CDR3nt: TGTGCCAGCAGTTACAGCCCCGCAACTAATGAAAAACTGTTTTTT
v_gene: TRBV5-1; abundance: once; j_gene: TRBJ2-1; d_gene: TRBD1; CDR3aa: CASSPPDRGGNNEQFF; CDR3nt: TGCGCCAGCAGCCCTCCAGACAGGGGAGGTAACAATGAGCAGTTCTTC
v_gene: TRBV5-1; abundance: -; j_gene: TRBJ2-7; d_gene: TRBD1; CDR3aa: CASSADRTGRYEQYF; CDR3nt: TGCGCCAGCAGCGCTGACCGGACAGGGAGGTACGAGCAGTACTTC
v_gene: TRBV6-1; abundance: -; j_gene: TRBJ2-7; d_gene: -; CDR3aa: CASSEGGAGYEQYF; CDR3nt: TGTGCCAGCAGTGAAGGTGGGGCTGGTTACGAGCAGTACTTC
v_gene: TRBV7-8; abundance: -; j_gene: TRBJ1-5; d_gene: -; CDR3aa: CASSLADRYQPQHF; CDR3nt: TGTGCCAGCAGCTTAGCCGACAGATATCAGCCCCAGCATTTT
v_gene: TRBV2; abundance: -; j_gene: TRBJ2-2; d_gene: -; CDR3aa: CASSYYRNGELFF; CDR3nt: TGTGCCAGCAGTTACTACAGGAACGGGGAGCTGTTTTTT
v_gene: TRBV7-2; abundance: -; j_gene: TRBJ2-3; d_gene: TRBD2; CDR3aa: CASSPSSGGADTQYF; CDR3nt: TGTGCCAGCAGCCCCTCCAGCGGGGGGGCTGATACGCAGTATTTT
v_gene: TRBV30; abundance: -; j_gene: TRBJ2-2; d_gene: TRBD2; CDR3aa: CAWTYGAGGRTGELFF; CDR3nt: TGTGCCTGGACCTACGGGGCGGGGGGGAGGACCGGGGAGCTGTTTTTT
v_gene: TRBV5-5; abundance: -; j_gene: TRBJ2-2; d_gene: TRBD1; CDR3aa: CASSHRDRVFTGELFF; CDR3nt: TGTGCCAGCAGCCATCGGGACAGGGTTTTCACCGGGGAGCTGTTTTTT
v_gene: TRBV25-1; abundance: -; j_gene: TRBJ1-4; d_gene: -; CDR3aa: CASSAGGWGTNEKLFF; CDR3nt: TGTGCCAGCAGTGCTGGAGGGTGGGGCACTAATGAAAAACTGTTTTTT
v_gene: TRBV10-3; abundance: few; j_gene: TRBJ1-6; d_gene: -; CDR3aa: CAIMGAGPNSPLHF; CDR3nt: TGTGCCATCATGGGGGCAGGCCCAAATTCACCCCTCCACTTT